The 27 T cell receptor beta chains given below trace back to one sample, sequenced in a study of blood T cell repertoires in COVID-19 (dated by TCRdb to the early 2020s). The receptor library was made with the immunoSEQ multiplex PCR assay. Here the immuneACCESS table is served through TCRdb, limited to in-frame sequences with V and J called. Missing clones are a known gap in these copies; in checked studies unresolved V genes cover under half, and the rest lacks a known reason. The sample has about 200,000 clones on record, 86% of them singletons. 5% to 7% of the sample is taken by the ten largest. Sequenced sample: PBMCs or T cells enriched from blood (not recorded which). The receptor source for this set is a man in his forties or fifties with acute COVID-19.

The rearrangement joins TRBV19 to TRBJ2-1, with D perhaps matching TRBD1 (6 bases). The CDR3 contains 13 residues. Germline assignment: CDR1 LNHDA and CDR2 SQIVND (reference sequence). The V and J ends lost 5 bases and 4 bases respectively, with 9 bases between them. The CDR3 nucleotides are TGTGCCAGTAGTTCCGGACAGTACAATGAGCAGTTCTTC. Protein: CASSSGQYNEQFF.

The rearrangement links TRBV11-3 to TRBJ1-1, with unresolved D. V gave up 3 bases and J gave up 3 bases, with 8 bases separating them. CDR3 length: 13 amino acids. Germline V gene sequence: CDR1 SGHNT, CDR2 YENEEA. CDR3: CASSFGEDTEAFF. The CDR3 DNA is TGTGCCAGCAGCTTCGGGGAGGACACTGAAGCTTTCTTT.

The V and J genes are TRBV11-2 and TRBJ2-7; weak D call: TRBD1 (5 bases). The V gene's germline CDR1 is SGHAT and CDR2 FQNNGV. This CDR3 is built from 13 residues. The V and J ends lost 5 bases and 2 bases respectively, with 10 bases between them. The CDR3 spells CASSQTAAYEQYF. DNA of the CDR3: TGTGCCAGCAGCCAGACAGCCGCCTACGAGCAGTACTTC.

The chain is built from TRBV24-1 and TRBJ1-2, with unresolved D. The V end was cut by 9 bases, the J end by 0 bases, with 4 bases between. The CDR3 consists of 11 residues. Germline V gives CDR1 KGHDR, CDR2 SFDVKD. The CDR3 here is CATQANYGYTF. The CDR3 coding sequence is TGTGCCACCCAGGCTAACTATGGCTACACCTTC.

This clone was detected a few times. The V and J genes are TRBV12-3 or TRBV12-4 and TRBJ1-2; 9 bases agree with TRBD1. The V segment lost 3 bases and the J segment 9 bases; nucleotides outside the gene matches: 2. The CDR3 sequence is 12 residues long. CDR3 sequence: CASSLGTGSYTF. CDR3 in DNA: TGTGCCAGCAGTTTGGGGACAGGGAGCTACACCTTC.

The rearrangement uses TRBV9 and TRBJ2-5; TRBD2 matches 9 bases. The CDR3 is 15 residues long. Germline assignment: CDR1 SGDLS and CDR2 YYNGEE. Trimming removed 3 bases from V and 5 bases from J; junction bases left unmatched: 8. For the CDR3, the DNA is TGTGCCAGCAGCGCGGTAGCGGGAGTTGGGGAGACCCAGTACTTC. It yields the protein CASSAVAGVGETQYF.

The CDR3 is CASSSGDRRNYEQYF. CDR3 DNA sequence: TGTGCCAGCAGTTCGGGGGACAGGCGAAACTACGAGCAGTACTTC. This chain links TRBV6-5 with TRBJ2-7; 8 nucleotides align to TRBD1. The CDR3 consists of 15 residues. Germline V gives CDR1 MNHEY, CDR2 SVGAGI. The junction had 8 bases not matched to a gene; V was cut back by 4 bases and J by 3 bases.

CDR3 bases: TGCGCCAGCAGCTTGGGGGACAGGGAACACGAGCAGTACTTC. This gives the protein CASSLGDREHEQYF. The J gene is TRBJ2-7, the V gene TRBV5-1; 9 positions match TRBD1. The germline V gene encodes CDR1 SGHRS and CDR2 YFSETQ. The CDR3 runs to 14 residues. V lost 0 bases to trimming and J lost 5 bases; unmatched junction nucleotides: 3.

The CDR3, as DNA: TGTGCCAGCAGTCCCCCGGGTAGGAACACTGAAGCTTTCTTT. It encodes CASSPPGRNTEAFF. The chain uses TRBV27 and TRBJ1-1, with unresolved D. Trimming took off 5 bases at V and 1 base at J, with 11 bases between the two ends. This CDR3 comprises 14 residues. Germline V gives CDR1 MNHEY, CDR2 SMNVEV (reference sequence).

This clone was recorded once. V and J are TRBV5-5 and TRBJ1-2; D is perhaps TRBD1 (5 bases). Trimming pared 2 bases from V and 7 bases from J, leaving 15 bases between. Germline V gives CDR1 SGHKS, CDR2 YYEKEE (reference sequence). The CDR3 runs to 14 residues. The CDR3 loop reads CASSFGPGQRGYTF. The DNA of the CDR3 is TGTGCCAGCAGCTTCGGCCCAGGGCAGCGTGGCTACACCTTC.

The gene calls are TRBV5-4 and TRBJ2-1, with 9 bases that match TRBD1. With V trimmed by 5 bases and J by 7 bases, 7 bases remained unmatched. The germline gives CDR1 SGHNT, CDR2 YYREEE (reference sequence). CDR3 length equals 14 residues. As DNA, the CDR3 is TGTGCCAGCAGGCATGCGGACAGGGGTAATGAGCAGTTCTTC. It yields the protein CASRHADRGNEQFF.

The CDR3 coding sequence is TGCGCCAGCAGCCAAGATCGGGGGGCCGCTCAGCCCCAGCATTTT. Protein sequence: CASSQDRGAAQPQHF. The chain combines TRBV4-3 with TRBJ1-5; TRBD1 is a possible D gene (6 bases). CDR1 is LGHNA and CDR2 is YSLEER in the germline V gene. V lost 0 bases, J lost 6 bases, and 12 bases lay in between. This CDR3 comprises 15 residues.

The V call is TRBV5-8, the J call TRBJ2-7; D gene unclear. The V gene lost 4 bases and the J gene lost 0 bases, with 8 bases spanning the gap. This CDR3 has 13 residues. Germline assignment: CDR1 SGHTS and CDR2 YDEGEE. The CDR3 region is CASSPRSSYEQYF. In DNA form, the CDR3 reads TGTGCCAGCAGCCCGAGAAGCTCCTACGAGCAGTACTTC.

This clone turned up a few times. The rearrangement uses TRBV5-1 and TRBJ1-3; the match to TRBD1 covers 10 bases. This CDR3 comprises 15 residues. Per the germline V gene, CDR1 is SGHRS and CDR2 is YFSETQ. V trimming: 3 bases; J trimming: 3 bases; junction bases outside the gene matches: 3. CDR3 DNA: TGCGCCAGCAGCTGGGGGACAGGGGATGGAAACACCATATATTTT. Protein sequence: CASSWGTGDGNTIYF.

The CDR3 reads CATSDTVETGRETQYF. The CDR3 DNA sequence: TGTGCCACCAGTGATACCGTCGAGACAGGGCGGGAGACCCAGTACTTC. The chain links TRBV24-1 to TRBJ2-5, with 7 positions matching TRBD1. Trimming cost V 3 bases and J 5 bases; bases outside gene matches: 11. The CDR3 sequence is 16 residues long. Germline V CDR1 and CDR2: KGHDR, SFDVKD.

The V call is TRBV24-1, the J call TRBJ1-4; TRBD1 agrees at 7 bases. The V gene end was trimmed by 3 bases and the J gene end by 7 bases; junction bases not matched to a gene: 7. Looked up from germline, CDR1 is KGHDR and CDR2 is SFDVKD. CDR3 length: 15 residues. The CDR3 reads CATSDVSGGREKLFF. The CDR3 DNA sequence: TGTGCCACCAGTGATGTCTCAGGGGGGCGTGAAAAACTGTTTTTT.

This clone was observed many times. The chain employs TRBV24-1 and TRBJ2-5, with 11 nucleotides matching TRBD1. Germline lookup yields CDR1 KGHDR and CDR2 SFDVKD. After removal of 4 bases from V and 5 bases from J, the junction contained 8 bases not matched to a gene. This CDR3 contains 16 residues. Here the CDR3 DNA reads TGTGCCACCAGTGACACCCTCGGGACAGGGGGTGAGACCCAGTACTTC. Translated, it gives CATSDTLGTGGETQYF.

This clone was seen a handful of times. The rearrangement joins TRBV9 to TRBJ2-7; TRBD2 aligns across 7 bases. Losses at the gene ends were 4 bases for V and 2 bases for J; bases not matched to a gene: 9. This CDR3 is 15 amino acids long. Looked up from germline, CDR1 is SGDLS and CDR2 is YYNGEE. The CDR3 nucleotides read TGTGCCAGCAGCCCCCTTGGACGGGGGGCCTACGAGCAGTACTTC. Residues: CASSPLGRGAYEQYF.

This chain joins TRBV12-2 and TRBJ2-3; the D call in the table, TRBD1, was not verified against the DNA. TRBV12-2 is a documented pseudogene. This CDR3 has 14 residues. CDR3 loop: CASRHPGASDTQYF. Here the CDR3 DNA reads TGTGCAAGTCGCCATCCAGGGGCCTCCGATACGCAGTATTTT.

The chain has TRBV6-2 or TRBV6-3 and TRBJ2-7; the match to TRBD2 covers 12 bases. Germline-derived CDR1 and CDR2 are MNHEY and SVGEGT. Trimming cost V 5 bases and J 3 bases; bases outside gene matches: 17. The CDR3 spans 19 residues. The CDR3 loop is CASSRTLLAGGPLHYEQYF. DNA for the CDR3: TGTGCCAGCAGTAGAACCCTACTAGCGGGAGGACCTTTACACTACGAGCAGTACTTC.

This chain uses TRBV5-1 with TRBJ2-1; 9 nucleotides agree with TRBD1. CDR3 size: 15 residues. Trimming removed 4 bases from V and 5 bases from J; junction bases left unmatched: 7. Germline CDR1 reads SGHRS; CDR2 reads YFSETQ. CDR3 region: CASSPGDRDHNEQFF. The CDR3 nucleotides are TGCGCCAGCAGCCCAGGGGACAGGGATCACAATGAGCAGTTCTTC.

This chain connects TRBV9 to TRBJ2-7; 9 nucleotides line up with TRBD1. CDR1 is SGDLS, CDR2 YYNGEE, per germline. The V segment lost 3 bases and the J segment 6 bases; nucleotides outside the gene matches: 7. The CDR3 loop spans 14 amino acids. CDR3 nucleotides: TGTGCCAGCAGCGCCGGGACAGGGCTTCGCGAGCAGTACTTC. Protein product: CASSAGTGLREQYF.

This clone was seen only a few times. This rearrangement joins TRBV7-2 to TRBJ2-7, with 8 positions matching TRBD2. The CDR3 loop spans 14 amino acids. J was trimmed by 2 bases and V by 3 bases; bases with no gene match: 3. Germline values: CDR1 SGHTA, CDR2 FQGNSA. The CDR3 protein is CASSLNGGAYEQYF. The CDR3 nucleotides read TGTGCCAGCAGCTTGAACGGGGGGGCCTACGAGCAGTACTTC.

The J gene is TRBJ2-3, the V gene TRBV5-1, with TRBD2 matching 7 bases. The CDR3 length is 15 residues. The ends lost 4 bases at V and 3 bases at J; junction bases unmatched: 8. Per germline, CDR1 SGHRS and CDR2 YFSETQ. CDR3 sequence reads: CASSPNGLVTDTQYF. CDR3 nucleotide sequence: TGCGCCAGCAGCCCCAACGGACTAGTGACAGATACGCAGTATTTT.

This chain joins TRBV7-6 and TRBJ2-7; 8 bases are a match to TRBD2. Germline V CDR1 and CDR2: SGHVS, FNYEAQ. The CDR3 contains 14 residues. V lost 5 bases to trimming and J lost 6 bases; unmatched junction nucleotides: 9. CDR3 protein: CASSASGTRGEQYF. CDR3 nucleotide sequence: TGTGCCAGCAGCGCTTCCGGGACTAGAGGCGAGCAGTACTTC.

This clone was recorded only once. The CDR3 DNA sequence: TGCAGCGTTGAATCGCTAGCGGGTACCTACGAGCAGTACTTC. Protein product: CSVESLAGTYEQYF. This chain uses TRBV29-1 with TRBJ2-7; 8 nucleotides match TRBD2. V lost 2 bases to trimming and J lost 2 bases; unmatched junction nucleotides: 5. The CDR3 loop spans 14 amino acids. Germline CDR1 and CDR2: SQVTM and ANQGSEA.

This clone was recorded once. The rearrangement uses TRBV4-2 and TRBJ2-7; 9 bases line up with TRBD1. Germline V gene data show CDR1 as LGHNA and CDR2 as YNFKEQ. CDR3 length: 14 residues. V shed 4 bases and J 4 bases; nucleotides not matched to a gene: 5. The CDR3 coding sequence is TGTGCCAGCAGCCTTCCGGGACAGGGATACGAGCAGTACTTC. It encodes CASSLPGQGYEQYF.